These 29 T cell receptor beta chains were sequenced from one sample in a study of tumor-infiltrating lymphocytes in primary liver carcinoma. Using a constant-region primer together with ProtoScript II reverse transcriptase, TCR beta cDNA was made from around 500 ng of total RNA. Nested multiplex PCR, run for three rounds with slightly modified ARM-PCR, yielded TCR beta libraries. A C-beta reverse primer and TRBV1-TRBV30 forward primers served in each of the first two PCR rounds, at 10 cycles apiece. MiXCR, applied by TCRdb to the multiplex PCR reads, yields one record per CDR3 protein. The data show about 64,000 distinct CDR3 sequences, with about 71% seen just once and approximately 37% held by the top ten. Both RNA and DNA were isolated together from about 21-30 mg of bulk tissue that had not been sorted. The sample consisted of liver tumor tissue from sampling region 4. The subset: tumor region T4, right-lateral pole. The receptors were gathered from a man aged 35-49 years with primary liver carcinoma and hepatitis B virus infection.

This clonotype was observed a few times. The V call is TRBV6-5, the J call TRBJ2-7; D is uncertain. Germline CDR1 and CDR2: MNHEY and SVGAGI. The CDR3 is 14 amino acids. V shed 6 bases and J shed 4 bases, with 16 bases lying between them. CDR3: CASRPVHTSYEQYF. CDR3 nucleotides: TGTGCCAGCAGGCCGGTGCATACCTCATACGAGCAGTACTTC.

A remark on this clonotype: A junction end diverges from the germline sequence, so it may reflect a read error. The chain has TRBV11-2 and TRBJ2-6; perhaps D is TRBD1 or TRBD2 (5 bases each). The germline V gene encodes CDR1 SGHAT and CDR2 FQNNGV. The CDR3 sequence is 15 residues long. The CDR3 sequence is CATQRPRSGANVQTF. The CDR3 nucleotides read TGTGCCACCCAGCGGCCGCGCTCCGGGGCCAACGTCCAGACTTTC.

A single count supports this clonotype. Possible read error: a much larger clone is one base away. The final CDR3 position lacks the conserved phenylalanine or tryptophan, pointing to a likely read error. This chain connects TRBV28 to TRBJ1-5, with TRBD1 matching over 8 bases. V lost 6 bases to trimming and J lost 7 bases; unmatched junction nucleotides: 8. The CDR3 consists of 14 residues. Germline values: CDR1 MDHEN, CDR2 SYDVKM. The CDR3: CASRSTGASQPQHI. The CDR3 DNA is TGTGCCAGCAGGTCGACAGGGGCTTCCCAGCCCCAGCATATT.

The rearrangement links TRBV6-1 to TRBJ2-7; 10 bases align to TRBD1. Trimming cost V 5 bases and J 7 bases; bases outside gene matches: 11. The CDR3 loop spans 15 amino acids. CDR1 is MNHNS and CDR2 is SASEGT in the germline V gene. CDR3 in DNA: TGTGCCAGCAGTCGTAGAACGACAGGGGGCATTGAGCAGTACTTC. This sequence encodes CASSRRTTGGIEQYF.

A note on this clonotype: One end of the junction varies from germline; a read error may be responsible. V usage is TRBV11-2 and J usage is TRBJ2-6, with D maybe TRBD2 (5 bases). The CDR3 covers 15 residues. Germline-derived CDR1 and CDR2 are SGHAT and FQNNGV. The CDR3 loop is CATQRPRSVANVLTF. In nucleotides, the CDR3 is TGTGCCACCCAGCGGCCGCGCTCTGTGGCCAATGTCCTGACTTTC.

This clonotype has just a few counts. V and J are TRBV2 and TRBJ1-1; possibly TRBD1 for D (6 bases). The CDR3 covers 13 residues. V gave up 9 bases and J gave up 1 base, with 12 bases separating them. The germline V gene encodes CDR1 SNHLY and CDR2 FYNNEI. The CDR3 DNA reads TGTGCCAGTAAAACAGGGCCGAACACTGAAGCTTTCTTT. Protein product: CASKTGPNTEAFF. The variable domain in full, with the rest retrieved from reference TRBV2 and TRBJ1-1, is EPEVTQTPSHQVTQMGQEVILRCVPISNHLYFYWYRQILGQKVEFLVSFYNNEISEKSEIFDDQFSVERPDGSNFTLKIRSTKLEDSAMYFCASKTGPNTEAFFGQGTRLTVV.

As for this clonotype: This could be a read error, since a much larger clone is one nucleotide away. The J gene is TRBJ1-2, the V gene TRBV29-1, with no clear D. The CDR3 has 13 residues. CDR1 is SQVTM and CDR2 is ANQGSEA in the germline V gene. Here the CDR3 DNA reads TGCAGCGTTTTCGGAGAGACTAACTATGGCTACACTTTC. Amino acids: CSVFGETNYGYTF.

As concerns this clonotype: This likely comes from a read error, as the CDR3 has no conserved phenylalanine or tryptophan at its end. J is TRBJ1-5 and V is TRBV6-2 or TRBV6-3; D is possibly TRBD1 (5 bases). Germline loops: CDR1 MNHEY, CDR2 SVGEGT. The CDR3 runs to 14 residues. The V and J ends lost 7 bases and 2 bases respectively, with 12 bases between them. CDR3 in DNA: TGTGCCAGCAAGAGGACAATGGGCAATCAGCCCCAGCATTGT. It specifies CASKRTMGNQPQHC.

The gene calls are TRBV7-9 and TRBJ2-7; perhaps TRBD1 as D (5 bases). The CDR3 runs to 15 residues. From germline, CDR1 is SEHNR and CDR2 FQNEAQ (reference sequence). Deletions cut 4 bases from V and 2 bases from J, with 15 bases between. The CDR3 loop is CASSSGSPLPYEQYF. The CDR3, as DNA: TGTGCCAGCAGCTCAGGGTCCCCTCTCCCCTACGAGCAGTACTTC.

This clonotype was picked up a small number of times. The chain carries TRBV6-1 and TRBJ2-7; TRBD2 matches at 15 bases. This CDR3 contains 16 residues. The germline V gene encodes CDR1 MNHNS and CDR2 SASEGT. The CDR3 protein is CARSPPGLAGGDEQYF. CDR3 in DNA: TGTGCTAGGAGTCCCCCGGGACTAGCGGGAGGCGACGAGCAGTACTTC.

The chain employs TRBV27 and TRBJ1-4, with 7 bases identical to TRBD1. The CDR3 consists of 14 residues. Germline V lookup: CDR1 MNHEY, CDR2 SMNVEV (reference sequence). Trimming cost V 8 bases and J 5 bases; bases outside gene matches: 8. CDR3 in DNA: TGTGCCAGCGCCGTACAGGGGTTAAATGAAAAACTGTTTTTT. Translating it yields CASAVQGLNEKLFF. Combining the CDR3 with reference TRBV27 and TRBJ1-4 gives the whole variable domain EAQVTQNPRYLITVTGKKLTVTCSQNMNHEYMSWYRQDPGLGLRQIYYSMNVEVTDKGDVPEGYKVSRKEKRNFPLILESPSPNQTSLYFCASAVQGLNEKLFFGSGTQLSVL.

On this clonotype: The junction departs from the called germline gene at one end, perhaps through a read error. The chain has TRBV11-1 and TRBJ2-3; a possible D gene is TRBD2 (5 bases). Germline V gives CDR1 SGHAT, CDR2 FQDESV (reference sequence). The CDR3 length is 15 residues. The CDR3 protein is CDSSLPRESTDTQYF. The CDR3 DNA follows: TGTGACAGCAGTTTGCCGAGGGAGAGCACAGATACGCAATATTTT.

The V call is TRBV7-9, the J call TRBJ1-5; 7 bases map to TRBD1. J lost 10 bases, V lost 8 bases, and 11 bases had no gene match. Germline-derived CDR1 and CDR2 are SEHNR and FQNEAQ (reference sequence). The CDR3 totals 13 residues. CDR3 in DNA: TGTGCCAGCGAGGGGGCACGAGGTCAACCCCAGCATTTT. Translating gives CASEGARGQPQHF.

Ten or more counts support this clonotype. V usage is TRBV6-2 or TRBV6-3 and J usage is TRBJ2-7, with TRBD2 matching 8 bases. The germline V gene has CDR1 MNHEY and CDR2 SVGEGT. Unmatched junction bases numbered 4, after V lost 6 bases and J lost 3 bases. This CDR3 contains 13 residues. The CDR3 region is CASRGSGNYEQYF. Here the CDR3 DNA reads TGTGCCAGCAGAGGTAGCGGGAACTACGAGCAGTACTTC.

Concerning this clonotype: A clone one base away is much larger, so this may be a read error. J is TRBJ1-5 and V is TRBV30; tentatively, D is TRBD1 (5 bases). The CDR3 runs to 14 residues. The V end was cut by 6 bases, the J end by 3 bases, with 15 bases between. Germline values: CDR1 GTSNPN, CDR2 SVGIG (reference sequence). This CDR3 reads CACRGHGVNQPQHF. CDR3 DNA: TGTGCCTGCCGAGGACATGGGGTCAATCAGCCCCAGCATTTT. The whole variable domain, remainder taken from reference TRBV30 and TRBJ1-5, is SQTIHQWPATLVQPVGSPLSLECTVEGTSNPNLYWYRQAAGRGLQLLFYSVGIGQISSEVPQNLSASRPQDRQFILSSKKLLLSDSGFYLCACRGHGVNQPQHFGDGTRLSIL.

This clonotype was recorded only once. Germline and junction disagree at one end, which may indicate a read error. V gene TRBV6-6 combines with J gene TRBJ1-6; perhaps TRBD1 as D (5 bases). In germline, CDR1 is MNHNY, CDR2 SVGAGI (reference sequence). This CDR3 is built from 12 residues. The CDR3 is CASSGGDSLLHF. The CDR3 nucleotides read TGTGCCAGCAGTGGGGGGGATTCACTCCTCCACTTT.

With respect to this clonotype: This CDR3 is missing its conserved last phenylalanine or tryptophan, likely due to a read error. The chain carries TRBV6-2 or TRBV6-3 and TRBJ2-1, with D uncertain. Germline CDR1 is MNHEY and CDR2 is SVGEGT. The CDR3 covers 14 residues. CDR3 DNA sequence: TGTGCCAGTAGTTACTCCGGAGCATACAATGAGCAGTTCTTA. Amino acid sequence: CASSYSGAYNEQFL.

The chain has TRBV6-2 or TRBV6-3 and TRBJ2-7; 8 nucleotides agree with TRBD2. Germline V gene data show CDR1 as MNHEY and CDR2 as SVGEGT. V gave up 2 bases and J gave up 6 bases; unmatched junction bases: 3. The CDR3 consists of 13 residues. For the CDR3, the DNA is TGTGCCAGCAGTTACGGACTAGCTATCGAGCAGTACTTC. Residues: CASSYGLAIEQYF.

Concerning this clonotype: An end of the junction differs from the germline gene, which may be a read error. This chain connects TRBV4-3 to TRBJ2-4; D possibly corresponds to TRBD2 (5 bases). CDR3 length equals 16 residues. Germline CDR1 reads LGHNA; CDR2 reads YSLEER. The CDR3 DNA is TGCGCCAGCAGCCAAGATGGCAGCCTAGCCAATAACATTCAGTATTTC. As protein: CASSQDGSLANNIQYF.

The chain is built from TRBV6-1 and TRBJ2-7; TRBD2 aligns across 8 bases. The CDR3 consists of 14 residues. V was pared by 9 bases and J by 5 bases, with 12 bases of the junction left unmatched. The germline V gene has CDR1 MNHNS and CDR2 SASEGT. The CDR3 DNA reads as TGTGCCAGTAGCCGCGGGACTAGTGCCCACGAGCAGTACTTC. Translation: CASSRGTSAHEQYF.

In regard to this clonotype: One junction end disagrees with the germline gene, perhaps due to a read error. This chain joins TRBV11-2 and TRBJ2-1; weak D call: TRBD2 (5 bases). The CDR3 loop spans 13 amino acids. CDR1 SGHAT and CDR2 FQNNGV come from the germline V gene. This CDR3 reads CASSLEVGAGQLF. CDR3 nucleotides: TGTGCCAGCAGCTTAGAGGTGGGAGCTGGGCAGCTCTTC.

This clonotype was counted many times. The chain carries TRBV14 and TRBJ2-3; D gene unclear. Germline V lookup: CDR1 SGHDN, CDR2 FVKESK. CDR3 length equals 13 residues. The V gene lost 4 bases and the J gene lost 2 bases, with 7 bases spanning the gap. CDR3 nucleotides: TGTGCCAGCAGCCGAGGATACACAGATACGCAGTATTTT. This sequence encodes CASSRGYTDTQYF.

This clonotype was seen a handful of times. The junction does not match germline at one end; this may be a read error. The chain joins TRBV4-1 to TRBJ1-5; D is possibly TRBD1 (5 bases). This CDR3 has 15 amino acids. The V gene's germline CDR1 is MGHRA and CDR2 YSYEKL. CDR3 amino acids: CASSRGGGDGHPHHF. In DNA form, the CDR3 reads TGCGCCAGCAGCCGAGGAGGAGGGGACGGCCATCCCCACCATTTT.

J is TRBJ2-7 and V is TRBV11-1, with 9 bases fitting TRBD2. Per germline, CDR1 SGHAT and CDR2 FQDESV (reference sequence). After removal of 1 base from V and 5 bases from J, the junction contained 6 bases not matched to a gene. The CDR3 has 15 residues. CDR3 sequence (DNA): TGTGCCAGCAGCTTAGAATGGCGGGAGGGCCACGAGCAGTACTTC. Its translation is CASSLEWREGHEQYF.

As concerns this clonotype: This could be a read error, since a much larger clone is one nucleotide away. The CDR3 does not close with the conserved phenylalanine or tryptophan, likely indicating a read error. V gene TRBV11-1 combines with J gene TRBJ2-4, with 8 bases identical to TRBD2. V lost 3 bases, J lost 2 bases, and 9 bases stayed unmatched. Germline values: CDR1 SGHAT, CDR2 FQDESV (reference sequence). The CDR3 extends over 17 amino acids. The CDR3 DNA is TGTGCCAGCAGCTTTCCCGGGGTTAGCGGGACCAAAAACATTCAGTACGTC. Translating gives CASSFPGVSGTKNIQYV.

This clonotype has just one count. At one end, the junction sequence differs from germline, possibly due to a read error. The chain joins TRBV11-1 to TRBJ2-5, with D hard to call. Per germline, CDR1 SGHAT and CDR2 FQDESV (reference sequence). The CDR3 sequence is 13 residues long. In nucleotides, the CDR3 is TGTGCCAGCAGCTTGTCTTACCAGGATACCCAGTGCTTC. Translation gives CASSLSYQDTQCF.

This clonotype has ten or more counts. The chain links TRBV12-3 or TRBV12-4 to TRBJ2-1; D assignment may be TRBD1 or TRBD2 (5 bases each). V was clipped by 3 bases and J by 6 bases, with 12 bases between them. CDR3 length: 14 residues. As DNA, the CDR3 is TGTGCCAGCAGTTTCCTGGGGACCCTCAATGAGCAGTTCTTC. This translates into CASSFLGTLNEQFF.

Remarks on this clonotype: A much more abundant neighbour one base away suggests this may be a read error. The chain links TRBV4-3 to TRBJ1-2, with 9 bases that match TRBD1. The germline V gene has CDR1 LGHNA and CDR2 YSLEER. V trimming: 2 bases; J trimming: 8 bases; junction bases outside the gene matches: 6. The CDR3 totals 14 residues. This CDR3 is CASSQPGTGKGYTF. Written as DNA, the CDR3 is TGCGCCAGCAGCCAACCCGGGACAGGGAAAGGCTACACCTTC.

About this clonotype: The junction does not match germline at one end; this may be a read error. The V gene is TRBV6-2 or TRBV6-3, the J gene TRBJ2-1; 8 bases are shared with TRBD1. Germline V CDR1 and CDR2: MNHEY, SVGEGT. CDR3 size: 18 residues. CDR3 sequence: CASSYRSYDRGSFNERFF. Here the CDR3 DNA reads TGTGCCAGCAGTTACCGTTCCTACGACAGGGGATCATTCAATGAGCGGTTCTTC.